The entry below describes one T cell receptor (beta chain). V gave up 4 bases and J gave up 0 bases; unmatched junction bases: 2. CDR3 length: 14 residues. CDR1 SEHNR and CDR2 FQNEAQ come from the germline V gene (reference sequence). The participants were between about 18 and 90 years old and came from some 23 US areas. Two negative PCRs, clearance, or symptom resolution characterized the recovered Cohort 3 donors. The data are from a study of blood T cell repertoires in COVID-19. The overall study: From the United States, Italy and Spain came samples of acute and convalescent COVID-19. From T cells, B-cell-depleted T cells, or PBMCs came the material, which was cDNA or gDNA.

Here immunoSEQ multiplex PCR was the method, and the copy in TCRdb shows in-frame clones only, minus some. The sample records about 370,000 clones, approximately 90% being singletons. This clonotype was sampled from a man between 18 and 35 years old who had recovered from COVID-19. The chain carries TRBV7-9 and TRBJ2-7, with TRBD1 identical over 8 bases. Sequencing was performed on PBMCs or T cells enriched from blood (not recorded which). CDR3 in amino acids: CASSYQGASYEQYF. Written as DNA, the CDR3 is TGTGCCAGCAGCTACCAGGGGGCCTCCTACGAGCAGTACTTC.